A single sample is the source of the 31 T cell receptor beta chains below, sequenced in a study of cytomegalovirus exposure and HLA in healthy donors. This PCR relied on a set of 60 Vbeta primers and 13 Jbeta primers. Profiling relied on immunoSEQ multiplex PCR, and the TCRdb table lists in-frame clones only, not all of them. The sample holds about 100,000 clones, approximately 68% seen once. The sequenced material came from PBMCs. Receptors originate from a woman between 18 and 29 years old in good health and CMV-seropositive.

The DNA of the CDR3 is TGTGCCAGCAGCTTAGCGTTAGCGGGAGCCAACTACGAGCAGTACTTC. This translates into CASSLALAGANYEQYF. V usage is TRBV7-2 and J usage is TRBJ2-7; 9 nucleotides match TRBD2. Germline CDR1 SGHTA, CDR2 FQGNSA. The junction had 6 bases not matched to a gene; V was cut back by 0 bases and J by 3 bases. The CDR3 consists of 16 residues. The complete variable domain, with remaining parts taken from reference TRBV7-2 and TRBJ2-7, reads GAGVSQSPSNKVTEKGKDVELRCDPISGHTALYWYRQSLGQGLEFLIYFQGNSAPDKSGLPSDRFSAERTGGSVSTLTIQRTQQEDSAVYLCASSLALAGANYEQYFGPGTRLTVT.

The chain links TRBV7-3 to TRBJ2-2, with 11 nucleotides matching TRBD2. This CDR3 region has 16 residues. Trimming removed 1 base from V and 2 bases from J; junction bases left unmatched: 0. Germline V gene sequence: CDR1 SGHTA, CDR2 FQGTGA. CDR3 DNA: TGTGCCAGCAGCTTAAGACTAGCGGGAAACACCGGGGAGCTGTTTTTT. Translation gives CASSLRLAGNTGELFF.

CDR3 in amino acids: CASSQRIDEQYF. The DNA of the CDR3 is TGTGCCAGTAGCCAGCGCATCGACGAGCAGTACTTC. The chain has TRBV19 and TRBJ2-7, with D uncertain. Between the trimmed V and J ends, which lost 6 bases and 5 bases, there was a span of 11 bases. This CDR3 is 12 amino acids long. Germline CDR1 and CDR2: LNHDA and SQIVND (reference sequence). The variable domain in full, with the rest retrieved from reference TRBV19 and TRBJ2-7, is DGGITQSPKYLFRKEGQNVTLSCEQNLNHDAMYWYRQDPGQGLRLIYYSQIVNDFQKGDIAEGYSVSREKKESFPLTVTSAQKNPTAFYLCASSQRIDEQYFGPGTRLTVT.

This chain connects TRBV18 to TRBJ2-2; 13 bases agree with TRBD2. Germline V gene lookup returns CDR1 KGHSH and CDR2 LQKENI. The J segment lost 9 bases and the V segment lost 4 bases, leaving 11 bases of the junction unmatched. The CDR3 extends over 17 amino acids. As DNA, the CDR3 is TGTGCCAGCTCACAAGGACTAGCGGGAGCCATGTTCCGGGAGCTGTTTTTT. Translating gives CASSQGLAGAMFRELFF.

The chain employs TRBV7-2 and TRBJ2-7; TRBD2 matches at 8 bases. The CDR3 has 16 amino acids. From germline, CDR1 is SGHTA and CDR2 FQGNSA. V gave up 5 bases and J gave up 5 bases; unmatched junction bases: 14. CDR3 nucleotide sequence: TGTGCCAGCAGCCCAACTAGCGGCCCCCTGGCCGACGAGCAGTACTTC. It codes for CASSPTSGPLADEQYF.

A single count supports this clone. This chain joins TRBV4-3 and TRBJ2-1, with 8 bases identical to TRBD2. The CDR3 has 15 residues. From germline, CDR1 is LGHNA and CDR2 YSLEER. V was pared by 3 bases and J by 5 bases, with 6 bases of the junction left unmatched. The CDR3 protein is CASSHVGRAHNEQFF. The CDR3 DNA follows: TGCGCCAGCAGCCATGTCGGGAGGGCCCACAATGAGCAGTTCTTC.

This chain links TRBV18 with TRBJ2-1, with 11 nucleotides matching TRBD2. After removal of 3 bases from V and 3 bases from J, the junction contained 1 base not matched to a gene. The CDR3 extends over 15 amino acids. Germline V gene sequence: CDR1 KGHSH, CDR2 LQKENI. As DNA, the CDR3 is TGTGCCAGCTCACCCACTAGCGGGAGCTACAATGAGCAGTTCTTC. This gives the protein CASSPTSGSYNEQFF.

The chain recombines TRBV6-4 with TRBJ1-5, with no clear D. Germline lookup yields CDR1 MRHNA and CDR2 SNTAGT. This CDR3 is built from 13 residues. With 0 bases removed from V and 7 bases from J, the gap between germline ends came to 7 bases. As DNA, the CDR3 is TGTGCCAGCAGTGACTCGCCCGGGCAGCCCCAGCATTTT. This translates into CASSDSPGQPQHF.

This chain joins TRBV14 and TRBJ2-1; 10 positions match TRBD2. Germline lookup yields CDR1 SGHDN and CDR2 FVKESK. Unmatched junction bases numbered 17, after V lost 0 bases and J lost 15 bases. This CDR3 has 17 residues. This CDR3 is CASSQDSFWTSGGGPFF. CDR3 coding DNA: TGTGCCAGCAGCCAAGATTCCTTTTGGACTAGCGGAGGAGGACCGTTCTTC.

DNA of the CDR3: TGTGCCAGCACCAATAGACAGAACACTGAAGCTTTCTTT. Its translation is CASTNRQNTEAFF. The rearrangement uses TRBV6-6 and TRBJ1-1, with D uncertain. This CDR3 has 13 residues. The ends were cut back, 7 bases at V and 1 base at J, with 10 bases in the middle. Germline V gene data show CDR1 as MNHNY and CDR2 as SVGAGI (reference sequence).

This clone was seen once. The chain carries TRBV7-9 and TRBJ1-2; TRBD1 aligns across 8 bases. CDR3 size: 14 residues. The V gene's germline CDR1 is SEHNR and CDR2 FQNEAQ (reference sequence). V shed 3 bases and J 6 bases; nucleotides not matched to a gene: 6. The CDR3 reads CASSFSGGADGYTF. As DNA, the CDR3 is TGTGCCAGCAGCTTTTCAGGGGGCGCGGATGGCTACACCTTC.

The V call is TRBV29-1, the J call TRBJ2-2; weak D call: TRBD1 (5 bases). CDR1 is SQVTM, CDR2 ANQGSEA, per germline. The CDR3 runs 12 residues. V dropped 4 bases and J dropped 7 bases, with 10 bases sitting between them. CDR3 bases: TGCAGCGTTGTTGGGGCCCTCGGGGAGCTGTTTTTT. Its protein is CSVVGALGELFF.

V is TRBV25-1 and J is TRBJ1-2; D is undetermined. V lost 10 bases to trimming and J lost 4 bases, with 10 bases between them. Germline CDR1 MGHDK, CDR2 SYGVNS. The CDR3 contains 11 residues. CDR3 coding DNA: TGTGCCACCCCCGTACTCTATGGCTACACCTTC. It specifies CATPVLYGYTF.

The chain uses TRBV30 and TRBJ2-1; TRBD2 is a possible D gene (6 bases). The CDR3 has 12 residues. The germline gives CDR1 GTSNPN, CDR2 SVGIG (reference sequence). Trimming removed 3 bases at V and 15 bases at J, with 18 bases between. CDR3 in amino acids: CAWSRSGQGRFF. DNA for the CDR3: TGTGCCTGGAGCCGAAGCGGGCAAGGTCGGTTCTTC.

The chain links TRBV13 to TRBJ2-7; TRBD2 agrees at 7 bases. Germline CDR1 is PRHDT and CDR2 is FYEKMQ (reference sequence). This CDR3 region has 15 residues. The J segment lost 0 bases and the V segment lost 1 base, leaving 3 bases of the junction unmatched. CDR3 in amino acids: CASSLVAGVSYEQYF. CDR3 DNA sequence: TGTGCCAGCAGCTTAGTTGCGGGGGTCTCCTACGAGCAGTACTTC.

V gene TRBV5-1 combines with J gene TRBJ1-3; 7 bases are a match to TRBD1. Germline lookup yields CDR1 SGHRS and CDR2 YFSETQ. The CDR3 is made up of 17 amino acids. Losses at the gene ends were 4 bases for V and 0 bases for J; bases not matched to a gene: 10. This CDR3 is CASSETGQLISGNTIYF. In DNA, the CDR3 is TGCGCCAGCAGCGAGACGGGACAGCTAATCTCTGGAAACACCATATATTTT.

V gene TRBV4-1 combines with J gene TRBJ2-1; perhaps TRBD2 as D (6 bases). Between the trimmed V and J ends, which lost 1 base and 4 bases, there was a span of 14 bases. Germline values: CDR1 MGHRA, CDR2 YSYEKL. This CDR3 comprises 16 residues. CDR3 sequence (DNA): TGCGCCAGCAGCCAAGGACTAGTAGCACCTTACAATGAGCAGTTCTTC. Protein sequence: CASSQGLVAPYNEQFF.

The V call is TRBV7-2, the J call TRBJ2-3; TRBD2 aligns across 9 bases. Looked up from germline, CDR1 is SGHTA and CDR2 is FQGNSA. Unmatched junction bases numbered 7, after V lost 3 bases and J lost 0 bases. The CDR3 is 17 residues long. The CDR3 sequence is CASSFTSGSLSTDTQYF. In DNA form, the CDR3 reads TGTGCCAGCAGCTTCACTAGCGGGTCGTTAAGCACAGATACGCAGTATTTT. Complete variable domain (other parts from reference TRBV7-2 and TRBJ2-3): GAGVSQSPSNKVTEKGKDVELRCDPISGHTALYWYRQSLGQGLEFLIYFQGNSAPDKSGLPSDRFSAERTGGSVSTLTIQRTQQEDSAVYLCASSFTSGSLSTDTQYFGPGTRLTVL.

This clone showed up just a few times. Distinct nucleotide sequences in the sample also encode this CDR3. The chain couples TRBV9 to TRBJ2-1, with D possibly TRBD1 on 5 matching bases. The germline V gene has CDR1 SGDLS and CDR2 YYNGEE. The germline V and J ends were trimmed by 4 bases and 3 bases, with 14 bases remaining between them. CDR3 size: 15 residues. The chain's CDR3 is CASSPRDSSYNEQFF. For the CDR3, the DNA is TGTGCCAGCAGCCCCAGGGATAGCAGCTACAATGAGCAGTTCTTC.

The chain uses TRBV7-3 and TRBJ2-2; no reliable D call. Trimming removed 5 bases at V and 5 bases at J, with 6 bases between. The CDR3 length is 12 residues. From germline, CDR1 is SGHTA and CDR2 FQGTGA. In DNA form, the CDR3 reads TGTGCCAGCAGCCTAGTAACCGGGGAGCTGTTTTTT. Translated: CASSLVTGELFF.

In its sample, this clone was seen once. The rearrangement links TRBV28 to TRBJ1-2; D gene unclear. The germline V gene has CDR1 MDHEN and CDR2 SYDVKM. V gave up 3 bases and J gave up 7 bases, with 9 bases separating them. CDR3 length equals 12 residues. CDR3 sequence: CASSFKDIGYTF. As DNA, the CDR3 is TGTGCCAGCAGTTTCAAAGACATTGGCTACACCTTC.

The gene calls are TRBV7-9 and TRBJ1-4; possible D gene TRBD1, 5 bases. The ends were cut back, 5 bases at V and 7 bases at J, with 8 bases in the middle. This CDR3 has 12 amino acids. Germline assignment: CDR1 SEHNR and CDR2 FQNEAQ (reference sequence). CDR3 in DNA: TGTGCCAGCAGCCGGACACCTGAAAAACTGTTTTTT. It yields the protein CASSRTPEKLFF.

The rearrangement joins TRBV10-3 to TRBJ2-7, with a tentative D call TRBD1 (6 bases). The V gene's germline CDR1 is ENHRY and CDR2 SYGVKD. CDR3 length: 15 amino acids. V gave up 10 bases and J gave up 7 bases, with 26 bases separating them. In DNA form, the CDR3 reads TGTGCCAGCAATCAAGCCTGGGACATTTTTGGGGAGCAGTACTTC. As protein: CASNQAWDIFGEQYF.

This clone has a single count. The chain combines TRBV5-1 with TRBJ2-7; TRBD2 matches 10 bases. With V trimmed by 3 bases and J by 7 bases, 10 bases remained unmatched. CDR1 is SGHRS, CDR2 YFSETQ, per germline. This CDR3 comprises 15 residues. The DNA of the CDR3 is TGCGCCAGCAGCTCCCTGGGGGGGACTAGCGAGGAGCAGTACTTC. Protein: CASSSLGGTSEEQYF. Using reference TRBV5-1 and TRBJ2-7 for the parts outside the CDR3, the full variable domain is KAGVTQTPRYLIKTRGQQVTLSCSPISGHRSVSWYQQTPGQGLQFLFEYFSETQRNKGNFPGRFSGRQFSNSRSEMNVSTLELGDSALYLCASSSLGGTSEEQYFGPGTRLTVT.

The genes are TRBV5-1 and TRBJ1-1, with 7 bases fitting TRBD1. Germline V gives CDR1 SGHRS, CDR2 YFSETQ. V shed 4 bases, J shed 4 bases, and the junction held 7 bases outside the gene matches. The CDR3 contains 14 residues. Here the CDR3 DNA reads TGCGCCAGCAGCCAAAGCCCAGGGGGCACTGAAGCTTTCTTT. It is translated as CASSQSPGGTEAFF.

This chain joins TRBV27 and TRBJ2-1; 10 bases agree with TRBD2. V lost 5 bases to trimming and J lost 9 bases; unmatched junction nucleotides: 4. The germline CDR1 and CDR2 sequences are MNHEY and SMNVEV (reference sequence). There are 13 residues in the CDR3. The CDR3 DNA is TGTGCCAGCAGTATCGGACTAGCGGTTGAGCAGTTCTTC. Translating gives CASSIGLAVEQFF.

The V gene is TRBV29-1, the J gene TRBJ2-7; no definite D call. The V gene lost 3 bases and the J gene lost 0 bases, with 6 bases spanning the gap. Germline loops: CDR1 SQVTM, CDR2 ANQGSEA. This CDR3 spans 12 amino acids. The CDR3 coding sequence is TGCAGCGTTGACGGTGGCTCCTACGAGCAGTACTTC. Amino acid sequence: CSVDGGSYEQYF.

The rearrangement links TRBV5-1 to TRBJ1-3; D might be TRBD1 (5 bases). The CDR3 is made up of 17 amino acids. Trimming pared 0 bases from V and 2 bases from J, leaving 15 bases between. Germline V lookup: CDR1 SGHRS, CDR2 YFSETQ. The CDR3 DNA follows: TGCGCCAGCAGCTTGGCCGGCCAGGGTGTCGCTGGAAACACCATATATTTT. Protein: CASSLAGQGVAGNTIYF.

This clone appeared a few times. This chain links TRBV7-2 with TRBJ2-5, with 9 bases identical to TRBD2. Germline lookup yields CDR1 SGHTA and CDR2 FQGNSA. The CDR3 has 16 residues. J was trimmed by 4 bases and V by 1 base; bases with no gene match: 7. The CDR3 loop reads CASSLGSSGSPETQYF. The CDR3 DNA reads TGTGCCAGCAGCTTAGGGAGTAGCGGGAGCCCAGAGACCCAGTACTTC. Full variable domain (rest looked up from reference TRBV7-2 and TRBJ2-5): GAGVSQSPSNKVTEKGKDVELRCDPISGHTALYWYRQSLGQGLEFLIYFQGNSAPDKSGLPSDRFSAERTGGSVSTLTIQRTQQEDSAVYLCASSLGSSGSPETQYFGPGTRLLVL.

A note on this clone: The sample has other DNA sequences that encode this CDR3 too. The chain is built from TRBV6-5 and TRBJ2-7; 12 nucleotides match TRBD1. V shed 8 bases, J shed 5 bases, and the junction held 4 bases outside the gene matches. Germline CDR1 is MNHEY and CDR2 is SVGAGI. This CDR3 contains 13 residues. DNA of the CDR3: TGTGCCAGCGGCCGGGACAGGGGGCACGAGCAGTACTTC. Translating it yields CASGRDRGHEQYF.

V usage is TRBV5-1 and J usage is TRBJ1-2; 9 bases fit TRBD1. This CDR3 has 13 residues. V shed 4 bases and J 7 bases; nucleotides not matched to a gene: 5. Per germline, CDR1 SGHRS and CDR2 YFSETQ. CDR3 nucleotide sequence: TGCGCCAGCAGCCAGGGACAGGGAAGTGGCTACACCTTC. It encodes CASSQGQGSGYTF.